These T cell receptor beta chains were read from a single sample in a study of shared clonotypes between healthy human individuals. Only in-frame clones appear in the TCRdb table, and some are missing; sequencing was by immunoSEQ multiplex PCR. The top ten clones hold under 0.6% of a sample with about 1.1 million clones, about 84% of them seen once. What was sequenced was memory CD4+ T cells from PBMCs. These receptors all come from a man aged 18 to 30 in good health. Some clones in this sample may be carry-over from other donors' samples. CDR3s include the opening cysteine and the closing phenylalanine or tryptophan. Each record gives: D gene, J gene, CDR3 length, V gene, clone size, CDR3 protein, CDR3 DNA. A D gene is named only where the DNA matches it firmly. Not all rows give a size; the values are once, few, many and, for expanded clones, a class.

>TRBD1|TRBJ1-5|16|TRBV4-2|few
CASSQGGTGAYQPQHF
TGTGCCAGCAGCCAAGGGGGGACAGGGGCCTATCAGCCCCAGCATTTT
>NA|TRBJ2-2|14|TRBV29-1|NA
CSALLSLNTGELFF
TGCAGCGCCCTTCTCTCGCTGAACACCGGGGAGCTGTTTTTT
>NA|TRBJ1-2|14|TRBV5-1|NA
CASSLRGVGYGYTF
TGCGCCAGCAGCTTGCGCGGCGTCGGCTATGGCTACACCTTC
>TRBD1|TRBJ1-1|16|TRBV6-4|NA
CASRPRGTGAWTEAFF
TGTGCCAGCAGGCCTAGGGGGACAGGGGCTTGGACTGAAGCTTTCTTT
>NA|TRBJ2-6|16|TRBV28|NA
CASSLLDGSGANVLTF
TGTGCCAGCAGTTTACTAGACGGCTCTGGGGCCAACGTCCTGACTTTC
>NA|TRBJ1-1|14|TRBV11-2|NA
CASSSTTTAREAFF
TGTGCCAGCAGCTCTACTACCACAGCGAGAGAAGCTTTCTTT
>NA|TRBJ2-7|14|TRBV18|once
CASSPPQDRHEQYF
TGTGCCAGCTCACCTCCGCAGGATCGCCACGAGCAGTACTTC
>NA|TRBJ1-5|15|TRBV7-9|NA
CASSLGGRNNQPQHF
TGTGCCAGCAGCTTGGGGGGGCGAAACAATCAGCCCCAGCATTTT
>NA|TRBJ2-7|14|TRBV19|NA
CASSIRGTGNEQYF
TGTGCCAGTAGTATTAGAGGGACGGGCAACGAGCAGTACTTC
>TRBD2|TRBJ2-7|16|TRBV7-8|NA
CASSLGTSGASYEQYF
TGTGCCAGCAGCTTAGGCACTAGCGGGGCATCCTACGAGCAGTACTTC
>TRBD1|TRBJ2-7|18|TRBV4-2|NA
CASSLRDRGSSFPYEQYF
TGTGCCAGCAGCCTACGGGACAGGGGGAGCTCTTTTCCCTACGAGCAGTACTTC
>TRBD2|TRBJ2-7|16|TRBV6-5|NA
CASSSRTSGRGEEQYF
TGTGCCAGCAGTTCCCGGACTAGCGGGAGAGGGGAAGAGCAGTACTTC
>TRBD2|TRBJ2-7|19|TRBV29-1|many
CSVRLTRLAGGPPTGEQYF
TGCAGCGTCCGATTGACCAGACTAGCGGGAGGACCTCCTACGGGCGAGCAGTACTTC
>TRBD1|TRBJ1-1|15|TRBV7-9|NA
CASSLGRGRGTEAFF
TGTGCCAGCAGCTTAGGCAGGGGGAGGGGGACTGAAGCTTTCTTT
>NA|TRBJ1-1|14|TRBV11-2|few
CASSQLFMNTEAFF
TGTGCCAGCAGCCAACTGTTCATGAACACTGAAGCTTTCTTT
>NA|TRBJ1-1|14|TRBV5-6|once
CASSPTELYTEAFF
TGTGCCAGCAGCCCGACAGAGCTTTACACTGAAGCTTTCTTT
>NA|TRBJ2-5|13|TRBV30|NA
CAWRTQRGQTQYF
TGTGCCTGGAGAACTCAGCGAGGGCAGACCCAGTACTTC
>NA|TRBJ2-5|13|TRBV6-1|once
CASSEGGQETQYF
TGTGCCAGCAGTGAAGGGGGACAAGAGACCCAGTACTTC
>TRBD2|TRBJ2-1|15|TRBV5-1|NA
CASSTGLAAYNEQFF
TGCGCCAGCAGCACGGGACTAGCGGCGTACAATGAGCAGTTCTTC
>NA|TRBJ1-3|15|TRBV5-6|NA
CASSRLPDSGNTIYF
TGTGCCAGCAGCCGCCTACCTGACTCTGGAAACACCATATATTTT
>NA|TRBJ1-3|14|TRBV18|once
CASFPGSRGNTIYF
TGTGCCAGCTTCCCCGGCAGCCGCGGAAACACCATATATTTT
>NA|TRBJ2-3|13|TRBV29-1|few
CSVESGGRDTQYF
TGCAGCGTCGAATCTGGGGGGCGGGATACGCAGTATTTT
>NA|TRBJ2-5|15|TRBV11-1|NA
CASSPDGGKGETQYF
TGTGCCAGCAGCCCAGATGGGGGAAAAGGGGAGACCCAGTACTTC